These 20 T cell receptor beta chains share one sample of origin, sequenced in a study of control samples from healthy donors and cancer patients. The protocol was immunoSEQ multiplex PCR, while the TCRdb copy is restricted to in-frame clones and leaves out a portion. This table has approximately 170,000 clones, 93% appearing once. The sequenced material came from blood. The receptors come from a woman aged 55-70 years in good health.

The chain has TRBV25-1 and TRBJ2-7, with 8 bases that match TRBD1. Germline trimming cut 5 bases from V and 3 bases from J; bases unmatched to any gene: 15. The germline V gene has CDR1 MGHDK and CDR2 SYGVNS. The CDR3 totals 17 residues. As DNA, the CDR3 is TGTGCCAGCAGTCCAAAAGGGGGCCGACAGGGGTACTACGAGCAGTACTTC. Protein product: CASSPKGGRQGYYEQYF.

CDR3 nucleotides: TGTGCCAGCAGTTATAGGGCCGATTCACCCCTCCACTTT. Its translation is CASSYRADSPLHF. This sequence joins TRBV6-6 and TRBJ1-6; D not certain. Germline CDR1 is MNHNY and CDR2 is SVGAGI (reference sequence). The CDR3 extends over 13 amino acids. V dropped 3 bases and J dropped 8 bases, with 8 bases sitting between them.

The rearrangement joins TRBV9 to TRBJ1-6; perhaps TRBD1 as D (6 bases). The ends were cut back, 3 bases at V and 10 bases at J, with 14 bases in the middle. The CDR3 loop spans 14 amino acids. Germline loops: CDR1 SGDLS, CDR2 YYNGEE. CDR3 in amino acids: CASSAPQGQSPLHF. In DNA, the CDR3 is TGTGCCAGCAGCGCCCCACAGGGTCAATCACCCCTCCACTTT.

In DNA, the CDR3 is TGTGCCAGCAGCGTAGCCCTCGGGTACACTGAAGCTTTCTTT. It specifies CASSVALGYTEAFF. The rearrangement joins TRBV9 to TRBJ1-1, with D unresolved. Trimming removed 0 bases at V and 3 bases at J, with 9 bases between. The CDR3 contains 14 residues. Germline CDR1 reads SGDLS; CDR2 reads YYNGEE.

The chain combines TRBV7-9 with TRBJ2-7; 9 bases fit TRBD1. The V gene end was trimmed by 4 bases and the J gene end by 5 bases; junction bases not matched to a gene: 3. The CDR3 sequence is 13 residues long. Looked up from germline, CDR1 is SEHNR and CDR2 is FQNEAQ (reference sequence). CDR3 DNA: TGTGCCAGCAGCTCGGACAGGGGCGACGAGCAGTACTTC. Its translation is CASSSDRGDEQYF.

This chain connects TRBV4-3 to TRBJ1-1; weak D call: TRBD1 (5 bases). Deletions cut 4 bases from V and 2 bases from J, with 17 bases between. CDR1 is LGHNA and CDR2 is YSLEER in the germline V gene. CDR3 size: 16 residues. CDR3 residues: CASSPGPYEGNTEAFF. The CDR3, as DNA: TGCGCCAGCAGCCCGGGACCTTACGAGGGTAACACTGAAGCTTTCTTT.

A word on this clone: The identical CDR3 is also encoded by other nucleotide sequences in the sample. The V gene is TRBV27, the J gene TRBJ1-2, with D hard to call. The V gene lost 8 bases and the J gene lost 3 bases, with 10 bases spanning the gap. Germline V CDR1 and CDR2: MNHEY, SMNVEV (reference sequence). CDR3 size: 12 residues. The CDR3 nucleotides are TGTGCCAGCTCTGGGTCTTACTATGGCTACACCTTC. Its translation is CASSGSYYGYTF.

As DNA, the CDR3 is TGTGCTAGTGCCCCCCCCACCCGCAGCACAGATACGCAGTATTTT. This translates into CASAPPTRSTDTQYF. The chain recombines TRBV12-5 with TRBJ2-3; D unresolved. The CDR3 length is 15 residues. Germline V lookup: CDR1 LGHNT, CDR2 FRNRAP. V lost 7 bases, J lost 0 bases, and 14 bases lay in between.

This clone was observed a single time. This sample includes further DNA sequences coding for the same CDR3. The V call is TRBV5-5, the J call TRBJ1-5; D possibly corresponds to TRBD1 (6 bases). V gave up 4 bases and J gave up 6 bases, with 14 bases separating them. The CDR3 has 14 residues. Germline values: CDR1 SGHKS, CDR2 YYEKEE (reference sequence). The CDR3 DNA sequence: TGTGCCAGCAGCGGGGGCGGGCGGGGTCAGCCCCAGCATTTT. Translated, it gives CASSGGGRGQPQHF.

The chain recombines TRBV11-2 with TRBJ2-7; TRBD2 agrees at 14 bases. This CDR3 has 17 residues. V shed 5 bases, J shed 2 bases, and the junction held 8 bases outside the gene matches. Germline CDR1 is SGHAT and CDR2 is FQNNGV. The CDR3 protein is CASSPRGTSGGAYEQYF. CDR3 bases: TGTGCCAGCAGCCCGCGCGGGACTAGCGGGGGAGCCTACGAGCAGTACTTC.

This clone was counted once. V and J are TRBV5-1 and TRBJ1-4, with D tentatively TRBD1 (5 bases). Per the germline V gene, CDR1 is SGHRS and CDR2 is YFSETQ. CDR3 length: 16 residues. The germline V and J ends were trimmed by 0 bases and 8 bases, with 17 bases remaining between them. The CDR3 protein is CASSLGIQGGEEKLFF. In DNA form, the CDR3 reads TGCGCCAGCAGCTTGGGAATCCAGGGAGGAGAAGAAAAACTGTTTTTT.

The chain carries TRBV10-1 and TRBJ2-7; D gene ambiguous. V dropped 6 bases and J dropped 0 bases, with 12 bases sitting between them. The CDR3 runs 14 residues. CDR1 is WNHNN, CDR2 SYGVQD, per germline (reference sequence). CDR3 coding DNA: TGCGCCAGCAGACCGGACGGAAGCTCCTACGAGCAGTACTTC. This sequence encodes CASRPDGSSYEQYF.

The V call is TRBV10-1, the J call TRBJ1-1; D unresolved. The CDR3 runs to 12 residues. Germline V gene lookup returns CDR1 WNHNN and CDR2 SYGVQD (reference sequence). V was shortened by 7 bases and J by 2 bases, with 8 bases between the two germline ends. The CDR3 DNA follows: TGCGCCAGCAAAGGTGCCAACACTGAAGCTTTCTTT. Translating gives CASKGANTEAFF.

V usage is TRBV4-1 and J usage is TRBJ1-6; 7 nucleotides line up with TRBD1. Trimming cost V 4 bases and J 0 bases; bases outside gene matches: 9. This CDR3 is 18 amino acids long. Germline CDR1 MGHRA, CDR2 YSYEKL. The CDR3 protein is CASSRGQVLDSYNSPLHF. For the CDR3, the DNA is TGCGCCAGCAGCCGAGGACAGGTTCTCGACTCCTATAATTCACCCCTCCACTTT.

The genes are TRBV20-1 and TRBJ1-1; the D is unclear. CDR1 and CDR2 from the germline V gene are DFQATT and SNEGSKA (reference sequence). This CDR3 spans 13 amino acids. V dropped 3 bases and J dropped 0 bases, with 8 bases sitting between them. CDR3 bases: TGCAGTGCTAGTCCCGGGCTGAACACTGAAGCTTTCTTT. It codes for CSASPGLNTEAFF.

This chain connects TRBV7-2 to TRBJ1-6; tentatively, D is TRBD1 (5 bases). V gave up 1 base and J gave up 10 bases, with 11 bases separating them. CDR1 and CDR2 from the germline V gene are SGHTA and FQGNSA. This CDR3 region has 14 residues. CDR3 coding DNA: TGTGCCAGCAGCTTAGAGGGGAGGTTATCACCCCTCCACTTT. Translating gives CASSLEGRLSPLHF.

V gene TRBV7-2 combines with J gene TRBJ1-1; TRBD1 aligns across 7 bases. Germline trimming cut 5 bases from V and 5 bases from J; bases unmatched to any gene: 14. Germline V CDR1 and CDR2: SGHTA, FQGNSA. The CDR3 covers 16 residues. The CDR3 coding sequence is TGTGCCAGCAGCAAAGGTACGAACAGGGGATGGACTGAAGCTTTCTTT. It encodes CASSKGTNRGWTEAFF.

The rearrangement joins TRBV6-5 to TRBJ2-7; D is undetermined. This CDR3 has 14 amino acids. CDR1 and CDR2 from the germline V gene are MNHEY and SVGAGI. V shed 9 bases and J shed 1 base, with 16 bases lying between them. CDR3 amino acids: CASALGRRSYEQYF. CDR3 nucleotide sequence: TGTGCCAGTGCTCTAGGCAGGCGTTCCTACGAGCAGTACTTC.

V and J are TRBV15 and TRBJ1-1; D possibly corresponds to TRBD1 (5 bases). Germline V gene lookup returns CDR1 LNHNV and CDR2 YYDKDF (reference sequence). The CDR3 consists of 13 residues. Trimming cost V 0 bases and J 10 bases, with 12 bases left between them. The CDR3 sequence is CATSRDWAGTAFF. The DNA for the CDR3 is TGTGCCACCAGCAGAGATTGGGCAGGGACAGCTTTCTTT. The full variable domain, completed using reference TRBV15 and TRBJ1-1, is DAMVIQNPRYQVTQFGKPVTLSCSQTLNHNVMYWYQQKSSQAPKLLFHYYDKDFNNEADTPDNFQSRRPNTSFCFLDIRSPGLGDTAMYLCATSRDWAGTAFFGQGTRLTVV.

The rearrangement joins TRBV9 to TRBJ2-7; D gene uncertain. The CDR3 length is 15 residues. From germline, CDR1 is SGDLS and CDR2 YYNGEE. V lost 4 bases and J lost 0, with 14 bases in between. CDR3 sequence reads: CASSKTQDSSYEQYF. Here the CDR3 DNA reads TGTGCCAGCAGCAAGACCCAGGATAGCTCCTACGAGCAGTACTTC.